This TCR beta chain was captured in a study of identical twins. Study-wide results and limits: Fewer insertions were carried by abundant cord blood beta clonotypes, but none was seen in memory repertoires. Invariant cells of the MAIT and iNKT types might have partly distorted the zero-insertion analyses.

Unique molecular identifiers were in the cDNA, with template-switch universal primer binding. TCRdb reprocessed the 5' RACE reads via MiXCR and lists one record per CDR3 protein. This table has 350,000 to 450,000 distinct CDR3 sequences, 15% to 20% appearing once. Only a few counts were recorded for this clonotype. Its cognate antigen is unknown. The ends lost 3 bases at V and 7 bases at J; junction bases unmatched: 10. This CDR3 comprises 16 residues. Germline V gene data show CDR1 as MGHRA and CDR2 as YSYEKL. Every one of the donors was a healthy Caucasian. Sequencing was carried out using naive T cells sorted from blood. The chain combines TRBV4-1 with TRBJ2-2; 8 bases line up with TRBD1. The receptor comes from a man between 50 and 59 years old in good health. The CDR3 here is CASSQGPQQGGGELFF. CDR3 coding DNA: TGCGCCAGCAGCCAGGGTCCCCAACAGGGGGGCGGGGAGCTGTTTTTT.